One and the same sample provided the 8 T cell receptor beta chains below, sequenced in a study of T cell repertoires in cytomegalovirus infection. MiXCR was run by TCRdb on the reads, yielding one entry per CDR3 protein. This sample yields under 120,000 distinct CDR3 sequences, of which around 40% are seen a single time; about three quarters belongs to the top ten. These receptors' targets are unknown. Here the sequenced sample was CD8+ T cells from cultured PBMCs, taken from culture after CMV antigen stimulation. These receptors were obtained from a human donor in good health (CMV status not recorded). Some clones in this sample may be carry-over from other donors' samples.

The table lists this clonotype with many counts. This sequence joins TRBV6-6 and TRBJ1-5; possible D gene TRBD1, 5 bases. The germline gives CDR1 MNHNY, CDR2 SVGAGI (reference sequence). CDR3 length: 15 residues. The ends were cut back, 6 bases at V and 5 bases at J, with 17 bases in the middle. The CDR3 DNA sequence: TGTGCCAGCAGCGGGGTTTCGGAGGGGTATCAGCCCCAGCATTTT. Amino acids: CASSGVSEGYQPQHF.

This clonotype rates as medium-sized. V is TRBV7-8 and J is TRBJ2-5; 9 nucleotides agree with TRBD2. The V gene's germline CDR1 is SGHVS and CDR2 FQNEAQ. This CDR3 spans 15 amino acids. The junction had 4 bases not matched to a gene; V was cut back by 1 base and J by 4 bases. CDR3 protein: CASSLGASGVETQYF. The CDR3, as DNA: TGTGCCAGCAGCTTAGGAGCTAGCGGGGTAGAGACCCAGTACTTC.

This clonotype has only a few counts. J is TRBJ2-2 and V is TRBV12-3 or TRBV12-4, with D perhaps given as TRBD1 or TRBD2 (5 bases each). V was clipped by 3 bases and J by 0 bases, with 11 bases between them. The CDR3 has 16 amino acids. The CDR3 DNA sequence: TGTGCCAGCAGTTTCCCCAGGGACGCGAACACCGGGGAGCTGTTTTTT. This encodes CASSFPRDANTGELFF.

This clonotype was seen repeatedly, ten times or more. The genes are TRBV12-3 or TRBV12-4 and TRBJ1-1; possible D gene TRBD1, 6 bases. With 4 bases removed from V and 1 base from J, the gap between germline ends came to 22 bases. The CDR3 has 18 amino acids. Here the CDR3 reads CASSYLIQDSPWNTEAFF. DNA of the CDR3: TGTGCCAGCAGTTATCTAATTCAGGACAGCCCATGGAACACTGAAGCTTTCTTT.

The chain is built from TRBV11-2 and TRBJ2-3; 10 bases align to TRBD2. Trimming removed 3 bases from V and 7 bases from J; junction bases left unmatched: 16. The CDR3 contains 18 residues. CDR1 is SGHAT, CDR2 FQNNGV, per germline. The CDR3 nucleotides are TGTGCCAGCAGCTTTACGACAGGGCTAGCGGGGGCCCGGTATACGCAGTATTTT. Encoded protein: CASSFTTGLAGARYTQYF.

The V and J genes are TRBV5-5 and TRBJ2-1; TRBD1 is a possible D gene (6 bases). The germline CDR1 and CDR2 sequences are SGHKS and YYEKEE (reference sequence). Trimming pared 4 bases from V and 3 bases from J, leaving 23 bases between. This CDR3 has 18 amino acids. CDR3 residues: CASSLQGGPKNFYNEQFF. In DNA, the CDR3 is TGTGCCAGCAGCCTGCAAGGGGGTCCCAAGAACTTCTACAATGAGCAGTTCTTC.

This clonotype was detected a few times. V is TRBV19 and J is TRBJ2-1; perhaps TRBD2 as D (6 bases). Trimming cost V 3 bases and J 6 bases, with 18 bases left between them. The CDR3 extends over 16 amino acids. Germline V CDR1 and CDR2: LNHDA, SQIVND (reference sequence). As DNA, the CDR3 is TGTGCCAGTAGTATTTCGGGGTACGGGAGAGGCAATGAGCAGTTCTTC. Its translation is CASSISGYGRGNEQFF.

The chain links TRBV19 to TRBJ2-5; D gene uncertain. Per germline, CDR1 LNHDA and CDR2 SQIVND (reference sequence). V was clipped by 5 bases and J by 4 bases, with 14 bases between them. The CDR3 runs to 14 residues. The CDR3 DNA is TGTGCCAGTAGTCTGGGATATTCGGGAGAGACCCAGTACTTC. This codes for CASSLGYSGETQYF.